The T cell receptor (beta chain) under discussion was sequenced for a study of graft-versus-host responses after intestinal transplantation. Study as a whole: All recipients got anti-thymocyte globulin induction, then tacrolimus and steroids for about three years.

Regarding the study as a whole: Recipient marrow contained GvH clones, some of which appeared first in ileum or blood.

Generated by immunoSEQ multiplex PCR, the TCRdb table keeps only in-frame clones and is missing some. The sample records about 130,000 clones, around nine tenths being singletons. Of note for this clone: The target antigen is unknown.

Per germline, CDR1 ENHRY and CDR2 SYGVKD. V was clipped by 6 bases and J by 0 bases, with 12 bases between them. This CDR3 is built from 14 residues. J is TRBJ2-7 and V is TRBV10-3; D perhaps matches TRBD2 (6 bases). The specimen was unstimulated CD4+ T cells sorted from spleen or lymph node cells, collected before intestinal transplant. The source is a human donor who received an intestinal transplant. CDR3 in amino acids: CAIRISGSSYEQYF. The CDR3, as DNA: TGTGCCATCAGGATCTCCGGGAGCTCCTACGAGCAGTACTTC.